Sequencing of this T cell receptor beta chain was carried out in a study of blood T cell repertoires in COVID-19. Across the study: The United States, Italy and Spain provided the acute and convalescent COVID-19 samples. From T cells, B-cell-depleted T cells, or PBMCs came the material, which was cDNA or gDNA.

Per the original methods: Amplification of reference gene primers was used by the study to estimate nucleated cell counts. Profiled with immunoSEQ multiplex PCR; TCRdb holds only in-frame clones, not every one. Clone size and the V and J calls come from that table; the DNA yielded D and trimming. The sample holds 130,000 to 150,000 clones, about 85% seen once. Germline-derived CDR1 and CDR2 are LGHDT and YNNKEL (reference sequence). After removal of 2 bases from V and 7 bases from J, the junction contained 4 bases not matched to a gene. This CDR3 is built from 14 residues. A single count supports this clone.

Sequenced: peripheral blood. This sequence originates from a woman in her 70s with COVID-19, enrolled during active disease. The V gene is TRBV3-1 (or the pseudogene TRBV3-2), the J gene TRBJ1-3; 8 bases align to TRBD1. The CDR3 region is CASSQTDRGNTIYF. The CDR3 region has the DNA TGTGCCAGCAGCCAAACCGACAGGGGTAACACCATATATTTT.